The text below deals with one T cell receptor (beta chain). These data belong to a study of blood T cell repertoires in COVID-19. Some clones are missing from TCRdb's copy, which holds only in-frame ones; the method was immunoSEQ multiplex PCR. Among about 240,000 clones listed, around 83% were seen once. The sample taken for sequencing was peripheral blood. The sequence came from a woman aged 45-59 years with COVID-19, enrolled during active disease.

CDR3 in amino acids: CAWSLGGGRYNEQFF. Written as DNA, the CDR3 is TGTGCCTGGAGTCTGGGGGGGGGCCGCTACAATGAGCAGTTCTTC. J is TRBJ2-1 and V is TRBV30, with D possibly being TRBD2 (7 bases). Trimming left V 2 bases short and J 3 bases short, with 14 bases between. Germline V gene sequence: CDR1 GTSNPN, CDR2 SVGIG (reference sequence). The CDR3 loop spans 15 amino acids.